Shown below are 2 T cell receptor beta chains from a single sample sequenced in a study of blood T cell repertoires in COVID-19. Clones were sequenced by immunoSEQ multiplex PCR, and TCRdb holds only the in-frame ones, with some missing. The table includes 150,000 to 200,000 clones, roughly 85% detected once. Sequencing was done on a sample of peripheral blood. The receptors were gathered from a man aged 55 to 70 with active or convalescent COVID-19.

V usage is TRBV4-2 and J usage is TRBJ1-1; D gene uncertain. The V gene lost 0 bases and the J gene lost 6 bases, with 8 bases spanning the gap. The V gene's germline CDR1 is LGHNA and CDR2 YNFKEQ. The CDR3 length is 13 residues. CDR3 loop: CASSQDMRSEAFF. The CDR3 DNA follows: TGTGCCAGCAGCCAAGACATGAGGTCTGAAGCTTTCTTT.

This chain uses TRBV19 with TRBJ2-7; 10 nucleotides match TRBD2. V shed 2 bases and J 2 bases; nucleotides not matched to a gene: 9. CDR1 and CDR2 from the germline V gene are LNHDA and SQIVND (reference sequence). This CDR3 has 17 residues. CDR3 nucleotide sequence: TGTGCCAGTAGTATAAGCGGGGGGGCCTGGAGGACCTACGAGCAGTACTTC. Protein sequence: CASSISGGAWRTYEQYF.